The following is a T cell receptor (beta chain) sequence with its context. A read error may account for a junction end that differs from germline. CDR1 and CDR2 (germline): SGHRS, YFSETQ. This CDR3 comprises 12 residues. These data originate in a study of cytomegalovirus exposure and HLA in healthy donors. This PCR relied on a set of 60 Vbeta primers and 13 Jbeta primers. This table comes from immunoSEQ multiplex PCR, and its TCRdb copy is limited to in-frame clones, with some not included. The sample shows 150,000 to 200,000 clones, roughly 79% of them seen only once. The sample was PBMCs. This TCR derives from a man younger than 35 in good health and CMV-seropositive. The chain combines TRBV5-1 with TRBJ2-1, with D possibly matching TRBD1 (5 bases). CDR3 in amino acids: CASSLVAGMGIF. The CDR3 region has the DNA TGCGCCAGCAGCTTGGTGGCAGGGATGGGCATCTTC.